This entry lists 21 T cell receptor beta chains sequenced from one sample in a study of cytomegalovirus exposure and HLA in healthy donors. The PCR employed 60 Vbeta primers together with 13 Jbeta primers. Generated by immunoSEQ multiplex PCR, the TCRdb table keeps only in-frame clones and is missing some. The data contain about 190,000 clones, roughly 77% of them seen just once; the ten biggest clones take up 3.1%. The sequenced sample consisted of PBMCs. The origin of the receptors is a woman in her 30s in good health and CMV-seropositive.

J is TRBJ2-1 and V is TRBV28, with 8 bases that match TRBD1. Germline-derived CDR1 and CDR2 are MDHEN and SYDVKM. The CDR3 sequence is 12 residues long. The V gene end was trimmed by 3 bases and the J gene end by 8 bases; junction bases not matched to a gene: 0. The CDR3 sequence is CASSLTGDEQFF. CDR3 bases: TGTGCCAGCAGTTTGACAGGGGATGAGCAGTTCTTC.

This chain connects TRBV7-8 to TRBJ2-7; 7 bases align to TRBD1. The germline V gene encodes CDR1 SGHVS and CDR2 FQNEAQ. The CDR3 loop spans 18 amino acids. Trimming took 1 base from V and 2 from J; bases not matched to a gene: 14. CDR3 sequence: CASSLVLAGETGAYEQYF. In DNA form, the CDR3 reads TGTGCCAGCAGCTTAGTCCTAGCAGGAGAAACAGGGGCCTACGAGCAGTACTTC.

The chain carries TRBV10-3 and TRBJ2-5; tentatively, D is TRBD2 (6 bases). The germline CDR1 and CDR2 sequences are ENHRY and SYGVKD. V lost 3 bases to trimming and J lost 3 bases, with 17 bases between them. The CDR3 consists of 16 residues. The CDR3 loop reads CAISDAGLRAEETQYF. In DNA form, the CDR3 reads TGTGCCATCAGTGACGCGGGACTCCGGGCGGAAGAGACCCAGTACTTC.

The chain links TRBV6-4 to TRBJ1-1; D perhaps matches TRBD1 (5 bases). The CDR3 sequence is 12 residues long. Trimming took off 6 bases at V and 10 bases at J, with 15 bases between the two ends. Germline CDR1 and CDR2: MRHNA and SNTAGT. The CDR3 region is CASSLAGGRAFF. CDR3 sequence (DNA): TGTGCCAGCAGCTTAGCCGGGGGGAGAGCTTTCTTT.

CDR3 sequence reads: CASSTTGTKNEQFF. The CDR3 region has the DNA TGTGCCAGCAGCACGACCGGGACTAAGAATGAGCAGTTCTTC. V usage is TRBV7-9 and J usage is TRBJ2-1; TRBD2 aligns across 7 bases. CDR1 SEHNR and CDR2 FQNEAQ come from the germline V gene (reference sequence). There are 14 residues in the CDR3. V dropped 5 bases and J dropped 7; count of bases not matched to a gene: 8.

This clone was counted a single time. This chain uses TRBV27 with TRBJ2-1; 15 nucleotides agree with TRBD2. The germline V gene has CDR1 MNHEY and CDR2 SMNVEV (reference sequence). V lost 4 bases, J lost 7 bases, and 5 bases stayed unmatched. The CDR3 sequence is 16 residues long. The CDR3 is CASSYGTSGRKNEQFF. CDR3 DNA: TGTGCCAGCAGTTACGGGACTAGCGGGAGGAAAAATGAGCAGTTCTTC.

There are a few counts of this clone. The chain couples TRBV5-6 to TRBJ2-1, with a possible D match to TRBD1 (5 bases). CDR1 is SGHDT, CDR2 YYEEEE, per germline. The V and J ends lost 1 base and 7 bases respectively, with 9 bases between them. The CDR3 runs to 13 residues. CDR3 residues: CASSLLGENEQFF. CDR3 bases: TGTGCCAGCAGCTTGCTAGGGGAAAATGAGCAGTTCTTC.

The chain has TRBV19 and TRBJ1-5; TRBD1 matches 9 bases. With 4 bases clipped from V and 4 bases from J, the junction kept 5 bases outside the gene matches. The CDR3 loop spans 15 amino acids. Germline V gene data show CDR1 as LNHDA and CDR2 as SQIVND (reference sequence). For the CDR3, the DNA is TGTGCCAGTAGTAATACAGGGGGCGATAATCAGCCCCAGCATTTT. The encoded protein is CASSNTGGDNQPQHF.

CDR3 sequence reads: CASSEGIRDREVNGYTF. CDR3 DNA sequence: TGTGCCAGCAGTGAAGGTATTCGGGACAGGGAAGTCAATGGCTACACCTTC. The chain employs TRBV2 and TRBJ1-2; TRBD1 agrees at 9 bases. Germline CDR1 and CDR2: SNHLY and FYNNEI. V shed 1 base and J 6 bases; nucleotides not matched to a gene: 12. This CDR3 region has 17 residues.

The genes are TRBV18 and TRBJ1-5; weak D call: TRBD1 (5 bases). With 2 bases removed from V and 1 base from J, the gap between germline ends came to 15 bases. Germline CDR1 and CDR2: KGHSH and LQKENI. The CDR3 has 17 residues. CDR3 loop: CASSPFQNRQSNQPQHF. The CDR3 DNA reads as TGTGCCAGCTCACCATTCCAGAATCGACAGAGCAATCAGCCCCAGCATTTT.

CDR3 sequence reads: CASSVLAGASYEQYF. The CDR3 bases are TGTGCCAGCAGTGTACTAGCGGGAGCTTCCTACGAGCAGTACTTC. The rearrangement links TRBV28 to TRBJ2-7; 11 nucleotides agree with TRBD2. Per the germline V gene, CDR1 is MDHEN and CDR2 is SYDVKM. V lost 5 bases and J lost 1; bases outside the gene matches: 4. The CDR3 totals 15 residues.

The V call is TRBV5-1, the J call TRBJ2-7; D is undetermined. Trimming took off 4 bases at V and 0 bases at J, with 14 bases between the two ends. This CDR3 is 15 amino acids long. Germline V lookup: CDR1 SGHRS, CDR2 YFSETQ. The CDR3 here is CASSLTPASSYEQYF. The CDR3 DNA reads TGCGCCAGCAGCCTAACCCCCGCCTCCTCCTACGAGCAGTACTTC.

The V call is TRBV10-3, the J call TRBJ1-2; tentatively, D is TRBD1 (6 bases). The CDR3 totals 16 residues. CDR1 is ENHRY and CDR2 is SYGVKD in the germline V gene. With 5 bases removed from V and 5 bases from J, the gap between germline ends came to 21 bases. The CDR3 spells CAISHLTSGTPYGYTF. CDR3 nucleotide sequence: TGTGCCATCAGTCATCTAACGTCCGGGACACCGTATGGCTACACCTTC.

This clone came up a few times. The genes are TRBV6-5 and TRBJ1-1; maybe TRBD1 (6 bases). Germline V CDR1 and CDR2: MNHEY, SVGAGI. The CDR3 length is 14 residues. Trimming stripped 5 bases from V and 1 base from J, with 11 bases between. This CDR3 is CASSDHRENTEAFF. The CDR3 region has the DNA TGTGCCAGCAGTGACCACAGGGAGAACACTGAAGCTTTCTTT.

This chain links TRBV6-4 with TRBJ2-1, with TRBD2 as a possible D gene (6 bases). Germline CDR1 and CDR2: MRHNA and SNTAGT. V was pared by 2 bases and J by 1 base, with 21 bases between. This CDR3 region has 19 residues. The chain's CDR3 is CASSDTKGGITRSYNEQFF. The DNA for the CDR3 is TGTGCCAGCAGTGACACGAAAGGAGGGATCACTAGATCCTACAATGAGCAGTTCTTC.

The CDR3 here is CASSADYLSYEQYF. In nucleotides, the CDR3 is TGTGCCAGTAGTGCGGACTACCTCTCCTACGAGCAGTACTTC. This chain uses TRBV19 with TRBJ2-7; D may be TRBD2 (6 bases). The CDR3 length is 14 residues. CDR1 LNHDA and CDR2 SQIVND come from the germline V gene (reference sequence). Trimming left V 5 bases short and J 0 bases short, with 11 bases between.

J is TRBJ2-1 and V is TRBV27; no reliable D call. This CDR3 is 14 amino acids long. Trimming stripped 4 bases from V and 0 bases from J, with 7 bases between. Germline V gives CDR1 MNHEY, CDR2 SMNVEV (reference sequence). The CDR3: CASSSVSSYNEQFF. In nucleotides, the CDR3 is TGTGCCAGCAGTTCGGTAAGCTCCTACAATGAGCAGTTCTTC.

This clone turned up a few times. V is TRBV28 and J is TRBJ1-1, with 9 nucleotides matching TRBD1. There are 13 residues in the CDR3. Germline CDR1 reads MDHEN; CDR2 reads SYDVKM. V lost 6 bases, J lost 5 bases, and 4 bases stayed unmatched. CDR3: CASRGTGRTEAFF. The CDR3 region has the DNA TGTGCCAGCAGAGGGACAGGGAGGACTGAAGCTTTCTTT.

The genes are TRBV5-6 and TRBJ1-5, with D hard to call. The CDR3 contains 14 residues. V was clipped by 5 bases and J by 4 bases, with 13 bases between them. Looked up from germline, CDR1 is SGHDT and CDR2 is YYEEEE. Written as DNA, the CDR3 is TGTGCCAGCAGTGTGTGGGGAGGTAATCAGCCCCAGCATTTT. Protein product: CASSVWGGNQPQHF.

The genes are TRBV5-1 and TRBJ1-5; TRBD1 might be the D (5 bases). Germline V gene lookup returns CDR1 SGHRS and CDR2 YFSETQ. The CDR3 spans 15 residues. Trimming shortened V by 4 bases and J by 7 bases, and 18 bases separated the two germline ends. Here the CDR3 DNA reads TGCGCCAGCAGCACTTCGGGAGGGGAGGGACAGCCCCAGCATTTT. Translating it yields CASSTSGGEGQPQHF.

A remark on this clone: Mismatch with germline at one junction end may stem from a read error. The chain employs TRBV4-1 and TRBJ1-6, with no clear D. This CDR3 region has 12 residues. The germline V gene has CDR1 MGHRA and CDR2 YSYEKL. This CDR3 is CAGSQGRSPLHF. CDR3 in DNA: TGCGCCGGCAGCCAAGGGAGGTCACCCCTCCACTTT.